The 11 T cell receptor beta chains below all came from one sample that was sequenced in a study of cytomegalovirus exposure and HLA in healthy donors. PCR primers comprised 60 Vbeta and 13 Jbeta primers. Libraries were prepared by immunoSEQ multiplex PCR; TCRdb keeps only in-frame clonotypes and omits some of them. This table holds more than 150,000 clones, approximately 82% found once. The sample comprised PBMCs. All receptors come from a girl aged 2-15 years in good health and CMV-seropositive.

The rearrangement joins TRBV29-1 to TRBJ1-2, with TRBD1 matching 9 bases. The V gene end was trimmed by 7 bases and the J gene end by 4 bases; junction bases not matched to a gene: 7. Germline-derived CDR1 and CDR2 are SQVTM and ANQGSEA. The CDR3 covers 13 residues. As DNA, the CDR3 is TGCAGCGGCTCAACAGGGGGCAGCTATGGCTACACCTTC. It specifies CSGSTGGSYGYTF.

The chain links TRBV11-2 to TRBJ1-1; tentatively, D is TRBD1 (6 bases). Germline assignment: CDR1 SGHAT and CDR2 FQNNGV. The V end lost 5 bases, the J end lost 11 bases, and 21 bases lay between the germline ends. The CDR3 contains 14 residues. CDR3 nucleotide sequence: TGTGCCAGCAGCCGGAACTTACAGGGAAAGATGGCTTTCTTT. This codes for CASSRNLQGKMAFF.

The chain has TRBV9 and TRBJ2-7, with 8 bases matching TRBD1. CDR1 and CDR2 from the germline V gene are SGDLS and YYNGEE. CDR3 size: 14 residues. Trimming at V came to 2 bases and at J to 5 bases, leaving 6 bases not matched to a gene. The CDR3 loop is CASSVRTGWDEQYF. CDR3 DNA sequence: TGTGCCAGCAGCGTCCGGACAGGGTGGGACGAGCAGTACTTC.

This clone occurred a few times. The CDR3 bases are TGTGCCAGCAGCCACAGGGGAATTAACACTGAAGCTTTCTTT. Its protein product is CASSHRGINTEAFF. This chain connects TRBV5-6 to TRBJ1-1; 7 bases fit TRBD1. Germline assignment: CDR1 SGHDT and CDR2 YYEEEE. The CDR3 sequence is 14 residues long. Unmatched junction bases numbered 5, after V lost 4 bases and J lost 2 bases.

The sample holds a few counts of this clone. The V and J genes are TRBV5-4 and TRBJ1-2; 8 bases are a match to TRBD1. The CDR3 covers 14 residues. The germline V gene encodes CDR1 SGHNT and CDR2 YYREEE (reference sequence). Unmatched junction bases numbered 5, after V lost 1 base and J lost 6 bases. CDR3 bases: TGTGCCAGCAGCTTGACCGGGACAGGAAATGGCTACACCTTC. Amino acid sequence: CASSLTGTGNGYTF.

In this sample, this clone turned up once. The chain joins TRBV27 to TRBJ1-1; 7 nucleotides agree with TRBD1. V lost 5 bases and J lost 5; bases outside the gene matches: 11. This CDR3 contains 15 residues. Germline V gene data show CDR1 as MNHEY and CDR2 as SMNVEV (reference sequence). CDR3 sequence: CASSLNGGGETEAFF. In DNA form, the CDR3 reads TGTGCCAGCAGTCTCAACGGAGGGGGCGAGACTGAAGCTTTCTTT.

The CDR3 spells CAWNPRTSGEQFF. CDR3 DNA: TGTGCCTGGAACCCTCGGACTAGCGGAGAACAGTTCTTC. This chain links TRBV30 with TRBJ2-1; 10 bases line up with TRBD2. The CDR3 covers 13 residues. The germline CDR1 and CDR2 sequences are GTSNPN and SVGIG (reference sequence). Trimming took 4 bases from V and 13 from J; bases not matched to a gene: 10.

V and J are TRBV7-3 and TRBJ2-2; 7 bases match TRBD1. Germline V gene lookup returns CDR1 SGHTA and CDR2 FQGTGA. The CDR3 loop spans 15 amino acids. The J segment lost 7 bases and the V segment lost 2 bases, leaving 7 bases of the junction unmatched. This CDR3 is CASSLLGQAGGELFF. The CDR3 DNA sequence: TGTGCCAGCAGCTTACTCGGACAGGCAGGCGGGGAGCTGTTTTTT. Supplemented by reference TRBV7-3 and TRBJ2-2, the full variable domain reads GAGVSQTPSNKVTEKGKYVELRCDPISGHTALYWYRQSLGQGPEFLIYFQGTGAADDSGLPNDRFFAVRPEGSVSTLKIQRTERGDSAVYLCASSLLGQAGGELFFGEGSRLTVL.

The rearrangement joins TRBV4-2 to TRBJ2-3; D ambiguous. This CDR3 is 15 amino acids long. Trimming took off 4 bases at V and 0 bases at J, with 11 bases between the two ends. In germline, CDR1 is LGHNA, CDR2 YNFKEQ. The CDR3 DNA follows: TGTGCCAGCAGCCGTGACTTTTCTAGCACAGATACGCAGTATTTT. Translated, it gives CASSRDFSSTDTQYF.

This chain joins TRBV28 and TRBJ2-7; D perhaps matches TRBD1 (6 bases). The CDR3 sequence is 12 residues long. V shed 5 bases and J shed 6 bases, with 11 bases lying between them. CDR1 is MDHEN and CDR2 is SYDVKM in the germline V gene. CDR3 protein: CASSLNRVEQYF. The CDR3 DNA reads TGTGCCAGCAGTCTGAACAGGGTCGAGCAGTACTTC.

V gene TRBV5-1 combines with J gene TRBJ2-4, with a weak D call TRBD1 (6 bases). With 4 bases removed from V and 0 bases from J, the gap between germline ends came to 14 bases. CDR1 and CDR2 (germline): SGHRS, YFSETQ. The CDR3 sequence is 16 residues long. The DNA for the CDR3 is TGCGCCAGCAGCGGTGGACAGCTACTAGCCAAAAACATTCAGTACTTC. Its protein is CASSGGQLLAKNIQYF.